The sequence of this TCR beta chain was determined in a study of monozygotic twins with inflammatory bowel disease. Reanalyzing the 5' RACE reads, TCRdb keeps one entry per CDR3 protein, without DNA. The data include approximately 340,000 distinct CDR3 sequences; the top ten clones carry roughly 2%. Per donor, about 2.5 ml of blood was collected and frozen. This CDR3 has 15 residues. In germline, CDR1 is DFQATT, CDR2 SNEGSKA (reference sequence). The sample taken for sequencing was blood. The receptor comes from a human donor with ulcerative colitis or Crohn's disease, or a healthy co-twin of an affected twin (not recorded which). This chain uses TRBV20-1 with TRBJ2-5; the TRBD2 assignment by TCRdb is unverifiable without DNA. The CDR3 reads CSARPGLAGKETQYF.